The source of this TCR beta chain is a study of beta chain features in type 1 diabetes. Turning to the study itself: Healthy donors resembled patients in age, gender and cell yields.

This clone occurred a few times. What it binds is unknown. Germline CDR1 MGHDK, CDR2 SYGVNS. V was pared by 2 bases and J by 9 bases, with 10 bases of the junction left unmatched. The CDR3 totals 16 residues. The entirety of the isolated RNA underwent reverse transcription, so expressed TCRB transcripts were sequenced. For naive, central memory and regulatory T cell samples, reads averaged roughly 4 million. Sequenced by immunoSEQ multiplex PCR; TCRdb stores in-frame clones only, minus some. The top ten hold about 0.042% of the sample, which has around 450,000 clones, roughly 10% seen once. Points from the study as a whole: Shortening of TCRB CDR3s, moderate but significant, appeared in all four CD4+ subsets of Type 1 diabetes patients. Any HLA type influence on TCRB rearrangement was left unresolved here.

The V call is TRBV25-1, the J call TRBJ1-6; 7 bases fit TRBD1. The clonotype comes from a woman in her late teens or twenties in good health. The specimen sequenced was naive CD4+ T cells from blood. The CDR3 DNA is TGTGCCAGCAGTGAACCGATAAGGGGGCAGGGTTCACCCCTCCACTTT. As protein: CASSEPIRGQGSPLHF.